The clone carrying this TCR beta chain came up many times. V dropped 4 bases and J dropped 2; count of bases not matched to a gene: 13. The length of the CDR3 is 17 residues. Germline V gene sequence: CDR1 SGHRS, CDR2 YFSETQ. TCRdb used MiXCR to reprocess the 5' RACE reads, holding one entry per CDR3 protein. The data show 70,000 or so distinct CDR3 sequences, with 5% to 6.5% seen just once and over 2% held by the top ten. The data were taken from a study of T cells after yellow fever vaccination. This chain links TRBV5-1 with TRBJ2-3; 7 positions agree with TRBD2. The TCR comes from a young man who received the YFV17D yellow fever vaccine. The specimen comprised CD4+ T cells sorted from PBMCs, sampled about 2 weeks after the first yellow fever vaccination. CDR3 DNA: TGCGCCAGCAGCCCCTACTCGGGCGGGGGAGCCACAGATACGCAGTATTTT. Its protein is CASSPYSGGGATDTQYF.